This passage covers 30 T cell receptor beta chains from one sample sequenced in a study of PD-1 blockade in classical Hodgkin lymphoma (dated by TCRdb to 2018 to 2020). The time point label here, explained by the study, means: cycle 2 day 1 (C2D1) of nivolumab. Relapse after autologous stem cell transplantation had occurred in all trial patients, and cohorts A, B and C were distinguished by prior brentuximab vedotin exposure. The library came from the immunoSEQ multiplex PCR assay. As stored in TCRdb, this immuneACCESS dataset retains in-frame rearrangements with V and J assigned. A fraction of the clones does not appear; measured against another copy, unresolved V genes explain less than half of the discrepancy, and the remainder lacks a known reason. This sample comprises approximately 90,000 clones, approximately 91% of them detected only once. Of the sample, 2.6% falls within the top ten clones.

The sequencing used peripheral blood mononuclear cells (PBMCs), collected before the second cycle of nivolumab. The receptor set was obtained from a human donor with classical Hodgkin lymphoma.

The gene calls are TRBV4-1 and TRBJ2-7; 11 positions match TRBD2. J was trimmed by 4 bases and V by 1 base; bases with no gene match: 6. The CDR3 extends over 16 amino acids. Germline CDR1 reads MGHRA; CDR2 reads YSYEKL. CDR3 region: CASSQGPGLAVYEQYF. The CDR3, as DNA: TGCGCCAGCAGCCAAGGACCGGGACTAGCGGTTTACGAGCAGTACTTC.

The V gene is TRBV7-8, the J gene TRBJ2-1, with 8 bases fitting TRBD1. V gave up 5 bases and J gave up 4 bases; unmatched junction bases: 10. The V gene's germline CDR1 is SGHVS and CDR2 FQNEAQ. The length of the CDR3 is 16 residues. This chain's CDR3 is CASSPNTGGVYNEQFF. Here the CDR3 DNA reads TGTGCCAGCAGCCCCAATACAGGGGGAGTTTACAATGAGCAGTTCTTC.

The rearrangement links TRBV6-5 to TRBJ2-7; D unclear. Per the germline V gene, CDR1 is MNHEY and CDR2 is SVGAGI. V lost 2 bases, J lost 2 bases, and 4 bases lay in between. CDR3 length equals 12 residues. The CDR3 loop reads CASSYGPYEQYF. CDR3 bases: TGTGCCAGCAGTTACGGTCCCTACGAGCAGTACTTC.

V gene TRBV30 combines with J gene TRBJ1-3, with D unresolved. The germline gives CDR1 GTSNPN, CDR2 SVGIG (reference sequence). V lost 4 bases and J 0 bases, leaving 10 bases between the germline ends. CDR3 length equals 14 residues. CDR3 amino acids: CAWMDYSSGNTIYF. DNA for the CDR3: TGTGCCTGGATGGACTACAGCTCTGGAAACACCATATATTTT. The full variable domain, completed using reference TRBV30 and TRBJ1-3, is SQTIHQWPATLVQPVGSPLSLECTVEGTSNPNLYWYRQAAGRGLQLLFYSVGIGQISSEVPQNLSASRPQDRQFILSSKKLLLSDSGFYLCAWMDYSSGNTIYFGEGSWLTVV.

CDR3 in DNA: TGTGCCTGGAGTGGCCGCAGGGGGCAGGAGACCCAGTACTTC. It specifies CAWSGRRGQETQYF. This chain joins TRBV30 and TRBJ2-5; 8 bases map to TRBD1. The CDR3 loop spans 14 amino acids. V lost 1 base to trimming and J lost 5 bases; unmatched junction nucleotides: 6. CDR1 is GTSNPN, CDR2 SVGIG, per germline (reference sequence). The variable domain in full, completed from reference TRBV30 and TRBJ2-5, reads SQTIHQWPATLVQPVGSPLSLECTVEGTSNPNLYWYRQAAGRGLQLLFYSVGIGQISSEVPQNLSASRPQDRQFILSSKKLLLSDSGFYLCAWSGRRGQETQYFGPGTRLLVL.

V usage is TRBV4-1 and J usage is TRBJ1-1; the D gene is possibly TRBD1 (5 bases). This CDR3 spans 16 amino acids. Per the germline V gene, CDR1 is MGHRA and CDR2 is YSYEKL. V was trimmed by 4 bases and J by 1 base, leaving 16 bases between them. DNA for the CDR3: TGCGCCAGCAGCCCAGGGCGGGCGAGAAGGAACACTGAAGCTTTCTTT. Its protein is CASSPGRARRNTEAFF.

The rearrangement joins TRBV18 to TRBJ2-7; TRBD2 matches 12 bases. V shed 3 bases, J shed 1 base, and the junction held 4 bases outside the gene matches. Per germline, CDR1 KGHSH and CDR2 LQKENI. The CDR3 is 16 residues long. The CDR3 reads CASSPQTSGSSYEQYF. The DNA of the CDR3 is TGTGCCAGCTCACCCCAGACTAGCGGGAGTTCCTACGAGCAGTACTTC.

The chain uses TRBV7-9 and TRBJ1-4, with 8 bases aligning to TRBD1. J lost 5 bases, V lost 7 bases, and 6 bases had no gene match. Germline CDR1 reads SEHNR; CDR2 reads FQNEAQ (reference sequence). This CDR3 has 14 amino acids. CDR3 residues: CASTPTGENEKLFF. In DNA form, the CDR3 reads TGTGCCAGCACCCCGACAGGGGAAAATGAAAAACTGTTTTTT.

The chain joins TRBV6-6 to TRBJ1-5; 10 positions match TRBD1. This CDR3 spans 16 amino acids. V gave up 8 bases and J gave up 2 bases; unmatched junction bases: 9. CDR1 is MNHNY, CDR2 SVGAGI, per germline (reference sequence). CDR3 amino acids: CASSGPGTGGNQPQHF. For the CDR3, the DNA is TGTGCCAGCTCTGGGCCCGGGACAGGGGGCAATCAGCCCCAGCATTTT.

J is TRBJ1-2 and V is TRBV7-2; D is unclear. This CDR3 has 13 residues. The V end was cut by 4 bases, the J end by 4 bases, with 10 bases between. CDR1 is SGHTA and CDR2 is FQGNSA in the germline V gene. The DNA for the CDR3 is TGTGCCAGCAGCTATCTAAACCTCTATGGCTACACCTTC. Translated: CASSYLNLYGYTF.

This chain links TRBV4-2 with TRBJ2-1, with 9 positions matching TRBD1. The CDR3 loop spans 16 amino acids. Germline values: CDR1 LGHNA, CDR2 YNFKEQ. Trimming at V came to 1 base and at J to 6 bases, leaving 7 bases not matched to a gene. The CDR3 sequence is CASSQVSGQGSNEQFF. The CDR3 nucleotides read TGTGCCAGCAGCCAAGTTTCGGGACAGGGTAGCAATGAGCAGTTCTTC.

V usage is TRBV14 and J usage is TRBJ2-7; no clear D. The CDR3 sequence is 13 residues long. V dropped 4 bases and J dropped 0 bases, with 7 bases sitting between them. Germline-derived CDR1 and CDR2 are SGHDN and FVKESK. CDR3 sequence: CASSLTISYEQYF. The CDR3 bases are TGTGCCAGCAGCCTCACTATCTCCTACGAGCAGTACTTC.

The chain carries TRBV9 and TRBJ2-2, with 11 bases identical to TRBD2. Per germline, CDR1 SGDLS and CDR2 YYNGEE. There are 19 residues in the CDR3. The J segment lost 1 base and the V segment lost 0 bases, leaving 8 bases of the junction unmatched. The CDR3 nucleotides are TGTGCCAGCAGCGTAGCCGGGACTAGCGGAATATGGAACACCGGGGAGCTGTTTTTT. Its protein product is CASSVAGTSGIWNTGELFF.

This clone has a handful of counts. The J gene is TRBJ2-2, the V gene TRBV6-5; 7 nucleotides agree with TRBD1. Germline CDR1 is MNHEY and CDR2 is SVGAGI. The CDR3 length is 15 residues. V dropped 6 bases and J dropped 4; count of bases not matched to a gene: 8. The CDR3 nucleotides are TGTGCCAGCAGCAGACAGGGTTTGAGCACCGGGGAGCTGTTTTTT. It translates to CASSRQGLSTGELFF.

The chain's CDR3 is CASSPWTGRETQYF. For the CDR3, the DNA is TGTGCCAGCAGTCCCTGGACAGGGCGGGAGACCCAGTACTTC. This chain connects TRBV28 to TRBJ2-5; 8 nucleotides agree with TRBD1. Germline V gives CDR1 MDHEN, CDR2 SYDVKM. This CDR3 is built from 14 residues. J was trimmed by 5 bases and V by 5 bases; bases with no gene match: 7.

The gene calls are TRBV14 and TRBJ2-7, with 7 bases aligning to TRBD1. CDR1 is SGHDN, CDR2 FVKESK, per germline. CDR3 length: 16 residues. V gave up 0 bases and J gave up 2 bases; unmatched junction bases: 7. Here the CDR3 reads CASSQDPRDSTYEQYF. CDR3 nucleotides: TGTGCCAGCAGCCAAGATCCCCGGGACAGCACCTACGAGCAGTACTTC.

The chain is built from TRBV10-2 and TRBJ2-1, with D perhaps TRBD1 or TRBD2 (5 bases each). Per germline, CDR1 WSHSY and CDR2 SAAADI. The CDR3 runs 17 residues. The CDR3 loop is CVLRGAGALTSYNEQFF. In DNA form, the CDR3 reads TGCGTGCTAAGGGGAGCTGGGGCTCTGACCTCCTACAATGAGCAGTTCTTC.

The chain links TRBV6-6 to TRBJ1-1; 8 positions agree with TRBD1. CDR3 length equals 16 residues. The germline CDR1 and CDR2 sequences are MNHNY and SVGAGI (reference sequence). Trimming took 5 bases from V and 3 from J; bases not matched to a gene: 11. The CDR3, as DNA: TGTGCCAGCAGTAAACGACGGACAGGGAATTACACTGAAGCTTTCTTT. Its protein is CASSKRRTGNYTEAFF.

The chain has TRBV5-1 and TRBJ2-7; 9 bases line up with TRBD2. V was pared by 6 bases and J by 0 bases, with 4 bases of the junction left unmatched. Germline assignment: CDR1 SGHRS and CDR2 YFSETQ. This CDR3 is 14 amino acids long. The CDR3: CASMRAGGSYEQYF. The CDR3 nucleotides are TGCGCCAGCATGCGAGCGGGAGGCTCCTACGAGCAGTACTTC.

This chain joins TRBV6-5 and TRBJ2-1, with D perhaps matching TRBD1 (8 bases). From germline, CDR1 is MNHEY and CDR2 SVGAGI. The V end lost 5 bases, the J end lost 12 bases, and 23 bases lay between the germline ends. CDR3 length equals 15 residues. The CDR3 loop is CASSGRTGTAGRQFF. The CDR3 DNA is TGTGCCAGCAGTGGACGGACAGGGACAGCGGGAAGGCAGTTCTTC.

This rearrangement joins TRBV5-4 to TRBJ2-7; tentatively, D is TRBD1 or TRBD2 (5 bases each). In germline, CDR1 is SGHNT, CDR2 YYREEE (reference sequence). The CDR3 contains 17 residues. V lost 4 bases and J lost 0, with 20 bases in between. Written as DNA, the CDR3 is TGTGCCAGCAGCCCACGGGGCGGCTATGCAGGCTCCTACGAGCAGTACTTC. Translated, it gives CASSPRGGYAGSYEQYF.

The chain combines TRBV9 with TRBJ2-3; no clear D. CDR1 and CDR2 (germline): SGDLS, YYNGEE. Trimming stripped 3 bases from V and 1 base from J, with 3 bases between. The CDR3 is made up of 12 amino acids. In DNA, the CDR3 is TGTGCCAGCAGCGAGGGCACAGATACGCAGTATTTT. It encodes CASSEGTDTQYF.

CDR3 amino acids: CASSIGRGVNTEAFF. Here the CDR3 DNA reads TGTGCCAGTAGTATCGGTCGGGGGGTGAACACTGAAGCTTTCTTT. The chain is built from TRBV19 and TRBJ1-1, with a tentative D call TRBD1 (5 bases). The V end lost 3 bases, the J end lost 0 bases, and 11 bases lay between the germline ends. The CDR3 extends over 15 amino acids. The germline V gene encodes CDR1 LNHDA and CDR2 SQIVND (reference sequence). Drawing the rest from reference TRBV19 and TRBJ1-1, the complete variable domain is DGGITQSPKYLFRKEGQNVTLSCEQNLNHDAMYWYRQDPGQGLRLIYYSQIVNDFQKGDIAEGYSVSREKKESFPLTVTSAQKNPTAFYLCASSIGRGVNTEAFFGQGTRLTVV.

The rearrangement links TRBV9 to TRBJ2-3; D not certain. The ends were cut back, 3 bases at V and 6 bases at J, with 11 bases in the middle. This CDR3 comprises 13 residues. Germline V lookup: CDR1 SGDLS, CDR2 YYNGEE. CDR3 region: CASSAVVMDTQYF. In DNA, the CDR3 is TGTGCCAGCAGCGCCGTAGTCATGGATACGCAGTATTTT.

This clone was recorded once. The chain links TRBV10-2 to TRBJ2-3; 7 nucleotides match TRBD2. V trimming: 0 bases; J trimming: 4 bases; junction bases outside the gene matches: 16. This CDR3 has 19 amino acids. The germline V gene has CDR1 WSHSY and CDR2 SAAADI. CDR3 in amino acids: CASSESPSGVPRGADTQYF. As DNA, the CDR3 is TGCGCCAGCAGTGAGTCCCCCAGCGGGGTTCCCCGGGGCGCAGATACGCAGTATTTT.

The chain recombines TRBV9 with TRBJ2-2, with 8 bases lining up with TRBD1. Germline V lookup: CDR1 SGDLS, CDR2 YYNGEE. The CDR3 extends over 16 amino acids. J lost 1 base, V lost 7 bases, and 9 bases had no gene match. The CDR3 is CASAVPGTGNTGELFF. The CDR3 DNA follows: TGTGCCAGCGCCGTCCCCGGGACAGGGAACACCGGGGAGCTGTTTTTT.

This chain links TRBV6-6 with TRBJ2-7, with TRBD1 as a possible D gene (6 bases). Germline V gene sequence: CDR1 MNHNY, CDR2 SVGAGI (reference sequence). V shed 4 bases and J shed 3 bases, with 10 bases lying between them. The CDR3 runs 13 residues. The CDR3 sequence is CASSSGQFYEQYF. The CDR3 DNA is TGTGCCAGCAGTTCCGGACAGTTCTACGAGCAGTACTTC.

This chain connects TRBV27 to TRBJ2-7; TRBD2 is a possible D gene (5 bases). Germline-derived CDR1 and CDR2 are MNHEY and SMNVEV (reference sequence). The CDR3 has 14 amino acids. The ends were cut back, 3 bases at V and 2 bases at J, with 11 bases in the middle. CDR3 DNA: TGTGCCAGCAGTTTTGGCGGGCGAACCTACGAGCAGTACTTC. It is translated as CASSFGGRTYEQYF.

This clone was recorded once. V gene TRBV9 combines with J gene TRBJ2-3; D may be TRBD1 (6 bases). Germline V lookup: CDR1 SGDLS, CDR2 YYNGEE. V dropped 0 bases and J dropped 1 base, with 18 bases sitting between them. The CDR3 extends over 18 amino acids. The CDR3 DNA sequence: TGTGCCAGCAGCGTAGGTTTACAGGGCCCTTTGGGCACAGATACGCAGTATTTT. Translated: CASSVGLQGPLGTDTQYF.

The chain carries TRBV7-2 and TRBJ2-7; possibly TRBD1 for D (5 bases). The CDR3 loop spans 14 amino acids. Germline CDR1 and CDR2: SGHTA and FQGNSA. Trimming took 4 bases from V and 7 from J, leaving 17 bases between them. For the CDR3, the DNA is TGTGCCAGCAGCTCGGACATATGGGCAGCAGAGCAGTACTTC. Its protein product is CASSSDIWAAEQYF.